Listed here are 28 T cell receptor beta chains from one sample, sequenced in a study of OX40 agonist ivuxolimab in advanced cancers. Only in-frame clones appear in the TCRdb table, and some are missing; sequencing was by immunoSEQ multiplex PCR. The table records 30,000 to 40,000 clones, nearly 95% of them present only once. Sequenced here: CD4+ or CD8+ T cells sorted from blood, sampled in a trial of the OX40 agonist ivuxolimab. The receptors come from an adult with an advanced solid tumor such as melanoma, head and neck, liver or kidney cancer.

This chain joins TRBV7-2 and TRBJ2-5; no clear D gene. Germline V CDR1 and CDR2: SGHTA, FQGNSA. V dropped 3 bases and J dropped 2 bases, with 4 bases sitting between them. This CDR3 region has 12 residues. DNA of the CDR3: TGTGCCAGCAGCTTGTTACAAGAGACCCAGTACTTC. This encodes CASSLLQETQYF.

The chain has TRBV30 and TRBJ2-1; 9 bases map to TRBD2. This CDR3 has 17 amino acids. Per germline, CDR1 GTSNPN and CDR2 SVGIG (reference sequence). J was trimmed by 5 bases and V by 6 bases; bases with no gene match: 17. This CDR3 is CACERRLGLAGNNEQFF. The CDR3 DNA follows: TGTGCCTGCGAGAGGAGACTCGGGCTAGCGGGAAACAATGAGCAGTTCTTC.

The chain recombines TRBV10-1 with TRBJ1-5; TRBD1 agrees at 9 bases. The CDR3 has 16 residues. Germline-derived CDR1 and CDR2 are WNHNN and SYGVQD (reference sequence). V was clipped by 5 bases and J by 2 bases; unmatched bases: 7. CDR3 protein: CASSSRDRVGNQPQHF. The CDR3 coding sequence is TGCGCCAGCAGTAGCCGGGACAGGGTCGGCAATCAGCCCCAGCATTTT.

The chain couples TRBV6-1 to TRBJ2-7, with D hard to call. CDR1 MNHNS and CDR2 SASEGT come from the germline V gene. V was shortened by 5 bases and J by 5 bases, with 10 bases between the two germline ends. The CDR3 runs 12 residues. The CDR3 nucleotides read TGTGCCAGCAGTTCCGTTTCGGACGAGCAGTACTTC. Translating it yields CASSSVSDEQYF.

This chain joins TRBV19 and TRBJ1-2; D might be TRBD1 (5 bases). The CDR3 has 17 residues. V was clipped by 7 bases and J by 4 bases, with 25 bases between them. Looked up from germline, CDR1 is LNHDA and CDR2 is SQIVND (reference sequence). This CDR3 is CASNQLGQPGDGYGYTF. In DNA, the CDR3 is TGTGCCAGTAACCAGCTAGGACAACCCGGAGACGGCTATGGCTACACCTTC.

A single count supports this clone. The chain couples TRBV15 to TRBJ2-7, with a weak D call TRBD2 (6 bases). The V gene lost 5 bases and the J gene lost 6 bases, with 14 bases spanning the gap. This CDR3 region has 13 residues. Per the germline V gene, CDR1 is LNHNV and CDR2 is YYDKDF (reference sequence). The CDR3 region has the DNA TGTGCCACCAGCCCCCGGGGGTCCGGCGAGCAGTACTTC. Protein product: CATSPRGSGEQYF.

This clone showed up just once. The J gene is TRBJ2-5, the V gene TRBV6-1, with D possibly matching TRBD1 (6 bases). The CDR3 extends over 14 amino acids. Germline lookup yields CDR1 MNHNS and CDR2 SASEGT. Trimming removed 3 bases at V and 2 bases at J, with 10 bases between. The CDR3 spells CASSDMRGQETQYF. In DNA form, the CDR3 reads TGTGCCAGCAGTGATATGAGGGGGCAAGAGACCCAGTACTTC.

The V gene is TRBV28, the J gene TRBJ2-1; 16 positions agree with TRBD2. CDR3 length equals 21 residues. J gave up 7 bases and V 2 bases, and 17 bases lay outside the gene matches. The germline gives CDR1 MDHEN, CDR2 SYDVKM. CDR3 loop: CASSLGFGDGTSGRGWNEQFF. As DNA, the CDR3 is TGTGCCAGCAGTTTAGGGTTTGGGGACGGGACTAGCGGGAGGGGATGGAATGAGCAGTTCTTC.

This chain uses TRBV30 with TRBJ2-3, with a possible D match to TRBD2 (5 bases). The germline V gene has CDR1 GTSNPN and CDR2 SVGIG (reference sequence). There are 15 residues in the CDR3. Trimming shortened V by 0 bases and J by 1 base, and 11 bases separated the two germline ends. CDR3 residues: CAWSVRGWGTDTQYF. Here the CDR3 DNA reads TGTGCCTGGAGTGTACGGGGTTGGGGCACAGATACGCAGTATTTT.

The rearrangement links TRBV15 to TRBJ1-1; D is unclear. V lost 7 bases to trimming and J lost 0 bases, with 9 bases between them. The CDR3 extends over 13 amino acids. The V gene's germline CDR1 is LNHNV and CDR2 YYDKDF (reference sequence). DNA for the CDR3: TGTGCCACCAAATCTGGGGTGAACACTGAAGCTTTCTTT. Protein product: CATKSGVNTEAFF.

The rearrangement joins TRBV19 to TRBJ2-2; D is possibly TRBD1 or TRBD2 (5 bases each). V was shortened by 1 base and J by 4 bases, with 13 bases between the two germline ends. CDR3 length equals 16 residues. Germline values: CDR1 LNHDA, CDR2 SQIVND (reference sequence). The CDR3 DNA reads TGTGCCAGTAGTATAGTGTTAGGGACGAGCACCGGGGAGCTGTTTTTT. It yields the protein CASSIVLGTSTGELFF.

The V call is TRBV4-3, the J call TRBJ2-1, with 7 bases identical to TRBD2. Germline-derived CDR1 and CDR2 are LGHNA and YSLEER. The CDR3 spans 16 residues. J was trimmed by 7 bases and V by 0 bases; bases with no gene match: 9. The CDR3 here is CASSQELAILTNEQFF. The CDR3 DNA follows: TGCGCCAGCAGCCAAGAACTAGCGATCTTAACGAATGAGCAGTTCTTC.

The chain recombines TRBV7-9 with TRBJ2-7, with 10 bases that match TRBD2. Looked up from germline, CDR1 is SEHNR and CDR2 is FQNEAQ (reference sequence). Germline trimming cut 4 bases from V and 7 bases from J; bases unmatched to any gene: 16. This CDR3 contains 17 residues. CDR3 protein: CASSSEKLAGAFGEQYF. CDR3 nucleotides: TGTGCCAGCAGCTCCGAAAAGCTAGCGGGAGCGTTTGGGGAGCAGTACTTC. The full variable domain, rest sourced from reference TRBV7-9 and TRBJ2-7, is DTGVSQNPRHKITKRGQNVTFRCDPISEHNRLYWYRQTLGQGPEFLTYFQNEAQLEKSRLLSDRFSAERPKGSFSTLEIQRTEQGDSAMYLCASSSEKLAGAFGEQYFGPGTRLTVT.

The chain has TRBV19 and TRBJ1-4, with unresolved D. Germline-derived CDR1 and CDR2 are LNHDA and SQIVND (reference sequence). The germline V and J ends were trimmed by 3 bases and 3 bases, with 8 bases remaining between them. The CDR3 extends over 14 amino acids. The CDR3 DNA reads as TGTGCCAGTAGTATTTCCGGGGCTAATGAAAAACTGTTTTTT. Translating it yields CASSISGANEKLFF.

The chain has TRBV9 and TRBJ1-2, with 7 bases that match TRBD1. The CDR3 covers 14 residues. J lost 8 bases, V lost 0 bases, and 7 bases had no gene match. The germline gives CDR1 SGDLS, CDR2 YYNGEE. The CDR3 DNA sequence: TGTGCCAGCAGCGTAGATGGGACAGCGGAGGGCTACACCTTC. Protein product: CASSVDGTAEGYTF.

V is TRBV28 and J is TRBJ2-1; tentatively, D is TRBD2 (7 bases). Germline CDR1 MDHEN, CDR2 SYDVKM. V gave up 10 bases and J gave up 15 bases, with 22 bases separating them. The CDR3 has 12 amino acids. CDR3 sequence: CATRPGGSLSFF. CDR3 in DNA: TGTGCCACCCGACCGGGGGGCAGTTTGTCGTTCTTC. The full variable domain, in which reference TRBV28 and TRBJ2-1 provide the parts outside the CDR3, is DVKVTQSSRYLVKRTGEKVFLECVQDMDHENMFWYRQDPGLGLRLIYFSYDVKMKEKGDIPEGYSVSREKKERFSLILESASTNQTSMYLCATRPGGSLSFFGPGTRLTVL.

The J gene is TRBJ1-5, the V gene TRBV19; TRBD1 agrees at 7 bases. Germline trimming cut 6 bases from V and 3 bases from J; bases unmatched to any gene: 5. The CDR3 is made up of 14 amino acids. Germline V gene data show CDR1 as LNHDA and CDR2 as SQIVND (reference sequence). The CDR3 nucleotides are TGTGCCAGTAGCCGACAGGGCCTCAATCAGCCCCAGCATTTT. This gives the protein CASSRQGLNQPQHF. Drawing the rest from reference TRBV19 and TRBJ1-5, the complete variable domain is DGGITQSPKYLFRKEGQNVTLSCEQNLNHDAMYWYRQDPGQGLRLIYYSQIVNDFQKGDIAEGYSVSREKKESFPLTVTSAQKNPTAFYLCASSRQGLNQPQHFGDGTRLSIL.

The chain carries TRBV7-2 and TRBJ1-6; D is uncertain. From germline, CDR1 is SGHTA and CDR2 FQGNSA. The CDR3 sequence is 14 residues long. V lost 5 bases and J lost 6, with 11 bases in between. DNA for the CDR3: TGTGCCAGCAGCACGGAGTACGCTAATTCACCCCTCCACTTT. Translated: CASSTEYANSPLHF. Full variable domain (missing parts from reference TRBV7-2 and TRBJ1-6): GAGVSQSPSNKVTEKGKDVELRCDPISGHTALYWYRQSLGQGLEFLIYFQGNSAPDKSGLPSDRFSAERTGGSVSTLTIQRTQQEDSAVYLCASSTEYANSPLHFGNGTRLTVT.

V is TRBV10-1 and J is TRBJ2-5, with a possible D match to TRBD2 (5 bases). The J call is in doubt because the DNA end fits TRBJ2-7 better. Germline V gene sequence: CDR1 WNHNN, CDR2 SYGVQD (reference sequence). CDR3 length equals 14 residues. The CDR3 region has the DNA TGCGCCAGCAGCGAGGGCGGCCCATCCTACGAGCAGTACTTC. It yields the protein CASSEGGPSYEQYF.

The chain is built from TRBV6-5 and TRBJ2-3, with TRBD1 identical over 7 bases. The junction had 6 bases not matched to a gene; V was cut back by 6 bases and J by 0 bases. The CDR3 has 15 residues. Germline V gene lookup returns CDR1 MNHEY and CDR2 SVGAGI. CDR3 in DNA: TGTGCCAGCAGCGGACAGGACCCTAGCACAGATACGCAGTATTTT. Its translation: CASSGQDPSTDTQYF.

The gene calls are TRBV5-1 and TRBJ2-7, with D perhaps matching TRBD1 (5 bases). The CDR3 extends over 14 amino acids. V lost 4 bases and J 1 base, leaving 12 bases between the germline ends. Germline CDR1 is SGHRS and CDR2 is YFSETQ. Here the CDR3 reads CASSPAPGSYEQYF. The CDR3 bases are TGCGCCAGCAGCCCCGCCCCAGGGTCCTACGAGCAGTACTTC.

CDR3 in amino acids: CASTDRDSNYGYTF. Written as DNA, the CDR3 is TGTGCCAGTACCGACAGGGACAGCAACTATGGCTACACCTTC. V usage is TRBV19 and J usage is TRBJ1-2; 7 nucleotides match TRBD1. V shed 7 bases, J shed 2 bases, and the junction held 7 bases outside the gene matches. The length of the CDR3 is 14 residues. CDR1 LNHDA and CDR2 SQIVND come from the germline V gene (reference sequence).

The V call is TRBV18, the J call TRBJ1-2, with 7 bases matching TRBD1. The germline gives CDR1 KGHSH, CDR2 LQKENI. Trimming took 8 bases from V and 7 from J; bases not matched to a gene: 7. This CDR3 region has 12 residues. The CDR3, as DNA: TGTGCCAGCCAAGGGACAGAAGGTGGCTACACCTTC. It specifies CASQGTEGGYTF.

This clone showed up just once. The CDR3 nucleotides read TGTGCCAGCAGCTTAGGAAGATTAGCGGGAGGTAATGAGCAGTTCTTC. This gives the protein CASSLGRLAGGNEQFF. The rearrangement joins TRBV7-2 to TRBJ2-1; 10 nucleotides agree with TRBD2. The CDR3 runs to 16 residues. Germline CDR1 SGHTA, CDR2 FQGNSA. V lost 1 base and J lost 7; bases outside the gene matches: 7.

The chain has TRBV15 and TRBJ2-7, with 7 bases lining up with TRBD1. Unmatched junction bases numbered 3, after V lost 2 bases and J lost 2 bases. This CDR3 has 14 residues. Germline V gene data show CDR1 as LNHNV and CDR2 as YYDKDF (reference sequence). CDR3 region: CATSRSQGAYEQYF. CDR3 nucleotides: TGTGCCACCAGCAGAAGTCAGGGGGCCTACGAGCAGTACTTC.

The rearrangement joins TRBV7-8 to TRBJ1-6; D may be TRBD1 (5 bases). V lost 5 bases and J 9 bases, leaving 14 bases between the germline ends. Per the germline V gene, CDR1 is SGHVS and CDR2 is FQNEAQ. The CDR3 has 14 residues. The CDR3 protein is CASSHGQNGSPLHF. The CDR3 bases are TGTGCCAGCAGCCATGGACAAAATGGTTCACCCCTCCACTTT. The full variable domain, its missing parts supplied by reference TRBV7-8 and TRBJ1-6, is GAGVSQSPRYKVAKRGQDVALRCDPISGHVSLFWYQQALGQGPEFLTYFQNEAQLDKSGLPSDRFFAERPEGSVSTLKIQRTQQEDSAVYLCASSHGQNGSPLHFGNGTRLTVT.

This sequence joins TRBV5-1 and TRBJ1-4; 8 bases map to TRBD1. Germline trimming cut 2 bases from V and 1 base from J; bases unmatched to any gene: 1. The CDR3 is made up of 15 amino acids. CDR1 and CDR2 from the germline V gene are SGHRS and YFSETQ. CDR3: CASSLQGVTNEKLFF. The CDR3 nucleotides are TGCGCCAGCAGCTTACAGGGGGTAACTAATGAAAAACTGTTTTTT.

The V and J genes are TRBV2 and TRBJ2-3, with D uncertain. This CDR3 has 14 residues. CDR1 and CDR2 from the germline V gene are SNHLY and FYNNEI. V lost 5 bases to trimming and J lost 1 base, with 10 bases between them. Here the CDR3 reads CASSILAGTDTQYF. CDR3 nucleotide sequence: TGTGCCAGCAGTATTCTTGCGGGCACAGATACGCAGTATTTT.